Shown below are 31 T cell receptor beta chains from a single sample sequenced in a study of blood T cell repertoires in COVID-19. Only in-frame clones appear in the TCRdb table, and some are missing; sequencing was by immunoSEQ multiplex PCR. The sample holds 200,000 to 250,000 clones, roughly 80% seen once. The specimen sequenced was peripheral blood. Receptors originate from a woman aged 80 or older with COVID-19, enrolled during active disease.

The chain carries TRBV30 and TRBJ1-5, with a possible D match to TRBD1 (6 bases). V was pared by 0 bases and J by 5 bases, with 11 bases between. Per germline, CDR1 GTSNPN and CDR2 SVGIG (reference sequence). The CDR3 spans 14 residues. CDR3 bases: TGTGCCTGGAGTGTTACAGGGTTTTATCAGCCCCAGCATTTT. Its translation: CAWSVTGFYQPQHF. The whole variable domain, filled in from reference TRBV30 and TRBJ1-5, reads SQTIHQWPATLVQPVGSPLSLECTVEGTSNPNLYWYRQAAGRGLQLLFYSVGIGQISSEVPQNLSASRPQDRQFILSSKKLLLSDSGFYLCAWSVTGFYQPQHFGDGTRLSIL.

The chain uses TRBV19 and TRBJ2-1; TRBD1 agrees at 7 bases. The CDR3 totals 13 residues. Germline V gives CDR1 LNHDA, CDR2 SQIVND (reference sequence). Losses at the gene ends were 7 bases for V and 7 bases for J; bases not matched to a gene: 7. The CDR3 protein is CASNRDRGNEQFF. CDR3 DNA: TGTGCCAGTAACCGGGACAGAGGGAATGAGCAGTTCTTC.

This sequence joins TRBV7-2 and TRBJ2-2, with D possibly matching TRBD2 (5 bases). The V gene lost 2 bases and the J gene lost 4 bases, with 11 bases spanning the gap. CDR1 and CDR2 (germline): SGHTA, FQGNSA. This CDR3 has 15 amino acids. In DNA form, the CDR3 reads TGTGCCAGCAGCTTACTAGCCCTTGGCACCGGGGAGCTGTTTTTT. It translates to CASSLLALGTGELFF.

This sequence joins TRBV6-5 and TRBJ1-1, with D hard to call. V lost 0 bases to trimming and J lost 11 bases, with 10 bases between them. Germline lookup yields CDR1 MNHEY and CDR2 SVGAGI. CDR3 length: 12 residues. CDR3 amino acids: CASSYSAGQAFF. Here the CDR3 DNA reads TGTGCCAGCAGTTACTCGGCGGGCCAGGCTTTCTTT.

The rearrangement joins TRBV13 to TRBJ2-2; 7 bases fit TRBD1. The CDR3 has 15 amino acids. Germline CDR1 and CDR2: PRHDT and FYEKMQ (reference sequence). J gave up 1 base and V 5 bases, and 4 bases lay outside the gene matches. This chain's CDR3 is CASSTGTVNTGELFF. The CDR3 nucleotides are TGTGCCAGCAGCACGGGGACAGTGAACACCGGGGAGCTGTTTTTT. The variable domain in full, with the rest retrieved from reference TRBV13 and TRBJ2-2, is AAGVIQSPRHLIKEKRETATLKCYPIPRHDTVYWYQQGPGQDPQFLISFYEKMQSDKGSIPDRFSAQQFSDYHSELNMSSLELGDSALYFCASSTGTVNTGELFFGEGSRLTVL.

The chain uses TRBV7-2 and TRBJ2-3; D gene unclear. CDR1 SGHTA and CDR2 FQGNSA come from the germline V gene. Between the trimmed V and J ends, which lost 5 bases and 2 bases, there was a span of 11 bases. This CDR3 comprises 14 residues. CDR3 coding DNA: TGTGCCAGCAGCCCTAACCCCCCCACAGATACGCAGTATTTT. It specifies CASSPNPPTDTQYF.

This clone was seen a handful of times. V gene TRBV4-3 combines with J gene TRBJ1-3; the match to TRBD1 covers 7 bases. This CDR3 is 19 amino acids long. The germline CDR1 and CDR2 sequences are LGHNA and YSLEER. With V trimmed by 4 bases and J by 0 bases, 15 bases remained unmatched. CDR3 amino acids: CASSPPRGVPSLSGNTIYF. As DNA, the CDR3 is TGCGCCAGCAGCCCACCCAGGGGGGTTCCCTCCCTCTCTGGAAACACCATATATTTT.

CDR3 nucleotides: TGTGCCAGCAGCGTAGTTGGACACTCCTACGAGCAGTACTTC. This gives the protein CASSVVGHSYEQYF. V gene TRBV9 combines with J gene TRBJ2-7; tentative D call: TRBD1 (5 bases). Looked up from germline, CDR1 is SGDLS and CDR2 is YYNGEE. V lost 0 bases and J 0 bases, leaving 7 bases between the germline ends. This CDR3 has 14 residues. Together with reference TRBV9 and TRBJ2-7, the CDR3 gives the full variable domain: DSGVTQTPKHLITATGQRVTLRCSPRSGDLSVYWYQQSLDQGLQFLIQYYNGEERAKGNILERFSAQQFPDLHSELNLSSLELGDSALYFCASSVVGHSYEQYFGPGTRLTVT.

This chain links TRBV11-2 with TRBJ2-1, with TRBD2 matching 12 bases. This CDR3 spans 15 amino acids. V was clipped by 6 bases and J by 4 bases; unmatched bases: 4. The V gene's germline CDR1 is SGHAT and CDR2 FQNNGV. The DNA for the CDR3 is TGTGCCAGCAGACGGACTAGCGGGGATTACAATGAGCAGTTCTTC. It translates to CASRRTSGDYNEQFF. Supplemented by reference TRBV11-2 and TRBJ2-1, the full variable domain reads EAGVAQSPRYKIIEKRQSVAFWCNPISGHATLYWYQQILGQGPKLLIQFQNNGVVDDSQLPKDRFSAERLKGVDSTLKIQPAKLEDSAVYLCASRRTSGDYNEQFFGPGTRLTVL.

The V call is TRBV29-1, the J call TRBJ1-2, with D possibly TRBD1 on 6 matching bases. The CDR3 spans 13 residues. Looked up from germline, CDR1 is SQVTM and CDR2 is ANQGSEA. V was trimmed by 1 base and J by 7 bases, leaving 13 bases between them. CDR3: CSVEGPGAGGYTF. The DNA for the CDR3 is TGCAGCGTTGAAGGCCCAGGGGCTGGTGGCTACACCTTC.

The rearrangement uses TRBV24-1 and TRBJ1-6; 7 nucleotides align to TRBD1. J gave up 5 bases and V 3 bases, and 12 bases lay outside the gene matches. CDR1 is KGHDR, CDR2 SFDVKD, per germline. The CDR3 extends over 18 amino acids. For the CDR3, the DNA is TGTGCCACCAGTGATCAGGGGGGTCCTAAGAGGCATAATTCACCCCTCCACTTT. The encoded protein is CATSDQGGPKRHNSPLHF.

The chain links TRBV6-5 to TRBJ1-3; D is possibly TRBD1 (6 bases). The V end was cut by 6 bases, the J end by 4 bases, with 16 bases between. The CDR3 is 15 residues long. Per the germline V gene, CDR1 is MNHEY and CDR2 is SVGAGI. CDR3 residues: CASRSLGGRGNTIYF. The CDR3 bases are TGTGCCAGCAGGTCTCTCGGGGGGCGAGGAAACACCATATATTTT.

This clone has more than one count but fewer than ten. The genes are TRBV15 and TRBJ1-1; D gene uncertain. This CDR3 has 15 amino acids. Germline V gene data show CDR1 as LNHNV and CDR2 as YYDKDF (reference sequence). Trimming removed 0 bases at V and 5 bases at J, with 13 bases between. The CDR3 region is CATSRDGDAGTEAFF. The CDR3 DNA is TGTGCCACCAGCAGAGACGGGGATGCGGGGACTGAAGCTTTCTTT.

This sequence joins TRBV5-4 and TRBJ2-1; TRBD2 might be the D (7 bases). CDR1 and CDR2 from the germline V gene are SGHNT and YYREEE (reference sequence). The CDR3 is 15 residues long. Trimming stripped 4 bases from V and 4 bases from J, with 15 bases between. The CDR3 loop is CASSPRGGGYNEQFF. The CDR3 nucleotides read TGTGCCAGCAGCCCCAGGGGAGGGGGATACAATGAGCAGTTCTTC. Full variable domain (outside the CDR3, taken from reference TRBV5-4 and TRBJ2-1): ETGVTQSPTHLIKTRGQQVTLRCSSQSGHNTVSWYQQALGQGPQFIFQYYREEENGRGNFPPRFSGLQFPNYSSELNVNALELDDSALYLCASSPRGGGYNEQFFGPGTRLTVL.

The chain joins TRBV5-8 to TRBJ2-2; 8 bases align to TRBD2. Germline values: CDR1 SGHTS, CDR2 YDEGEE. The CDR3 runs to 15 residues. Trimming removed 4 bases from V and 6 bases from J; junction bases left unmatched: 8. CDR3 sequence reads: CASSTGSSGAGELFF. Here the CDR3 DNA reads TGTGCCAGCAGCACTGGGAGTAGCGGGGCCGGGGAGCTGTTTTTT.

This chain connects TRBV29-1 to TRBJ1-2; TRBD1 agrees at 7 bases. The CDR3 is made up of 14 amino acids. Germline V gives CDR1 SQVTM, CDR2 ANQGSEA. The V and J ends lost 4 bases and 7 bases, in that order; junction bases with no gene match: 12. The CDR3 here is CSVGRLTGPLGYTF. The CDR3 nucleotides read TGCAGCGTTGGACGCTTGACAGGGCCCCTTGGCTACACCTTC.

The chain couples TRBV7-3 to TRBJ2-1; possibly TRBD1 for D (6 bases). The CDR3 consists of 15 residues. V lost 5 bases and J 1 base, leaving 12 bases between the germline ends. CDR1 and CDR2 (germline): SGHTA, FQGTGA. This chain's CDR3 is CASSGNRASYNEQFF. Here the CDR3 DNA reads TGTGCCAGCAGCGGAAACAGGGCGTCCTACAATGAGCAGTTCTTC.

The CDR3 DNA follows: TGTGCCAGCTCCTTCCGGGACAGGGCAGATCAGCCCCAGCATTTT. Its translation: CASSFRDRADQPQHF. This rearrangement joins TRBV18 to TRBJ1-5, with TRBD1 identical over 9 bases. J lost 5 bases, V lost 6 bases, and 8 bases had no gene match. Germline V gene sequence: CDR1 KGHSH, CDR2 LQKENI. This CDR3 region has 15 residues.

The V call is TRBV24-1, the J call TRBJ2-7; weak D call: TRBD2 (6 bases). V was shortened by 6 bases and J by 4 bases, with 12 bases between the two germline ends. This CDR3 is 13 amino acids long. Germline CDR1 is KGHDR and CDR2 is SFDVKD. The CDR3 coding sequence is TGTGCCACCAGTAGGGGAGGAACGTACGAGCAGTACTTC. It codes for CATSRGGTYEQYF.

The V call is TRBV3-1 (or the pseudogene TRBV3-2), the J call TRBJ1-2; 8 bases map to TRBD1. Germline loops: CDR1 LGHDT, CDR2 YNNKEL (reference sequence). The length of the CDR3 is 14 residues. The V segment lost 3 bases and the J segment 7 bases; nucleotides outside the gene matches: 7. CDR3 region: CASSQEDRGGGYTF. The CDR3 DNA follows: TGTGCCAGCAGCCAGGAAGACAGGGGAGGTGGCTACACCTTC.

The chain recombines TRBV6-2 or TRBV6-3 with TRBJ1-5; no firm D call. The CDR3 sequence is 17 residues long. Germline V gene data show CDR1 as MNHEY and CDR2 as SVGEGT. V was pared by 4 bases and J by 2 bases, with 18 bases between. The CDR3 DNA follows: TGTGCCAGCAGTTCCCGGGTCAGGAGGGAGGGCAATCAGCCCCAGCATTTT. This encodes CASSSRVRREGNQPQHF.

This chain links TRBV19 with TRBJ1-6, with D possibly matching TRBD1 (5 bases). Trimming pared 7 bases from V and 10 bases from J, leaving 17 bases between. The CDR3 consists of 14 residues. The germline gives CDR1 LNHDA, CDR2 SQIVND (reference sequence). DNA of the CDR3: TGTGCCAGTACAATCCGGGACGGAGGGTCACCCCTCCACTTT. This sequence encodes CASTIRDGGSPLHF.

The rearrangement uses TRBV14 and TRBJ1-3; D might be TRBD1 (5 bases). There are 15 residues in the CDR3. V was pared by 3 bases and J by 4 bases, with 13 bases between. Germline CDR1 reads SGHDN; CDR2 reads FVKESK. The CDR3 nucleotides read TGTGCCAGCAGCCAGCTCGGGGGATCCGGAAACACCATATATTTT. Amino acid sequence: CASSQLGGSGNTIYF.

The CDR3 nucleotides read TGTGCCAGCAGCTCCGGACTATTCTATGGCTACACCTTC. This encodes CASSSGLFYGYTF. The J gene is TRBJ1-2, the V gene TRBV11-2; D gene ambiguous. The CDR3 is made up of 13 amino acids. The V end lost 4 bases, the J end lost 4 bases, and 10 bases lay between the germline ends. CDR1 and CDR2 (germline): SGHAT, FQNNGV.

This chain connects TRBV5-4 to TRBJ2-1; 11 positions agree with TRBD2. V shed 4 bases, J shed 6 bases, and the junction held 6 bases outside the gene matches. The CDR3 is made up of 15 amino acids. The V gene's germline CDR1 is SGHNT and CDR2 YYREEE (reference sequence). For the CDR3, the DNA is TGTGCCAGCAGCCGAGCGACTAGCGGGACCAATGAGCAGTTCTTC. Translating gives CASSRATSGTNEQFF.

The chain carries TRBV7-9 and TRBJ1-1, with a weak D call TRBD1 (6 bases). There are 13 residues in the CDR3. The ends were cut back, 2 bases at V and 8 bases at J, with 12 bases in the middle. Germline V CDR1 and CDR2: SEHNR, FQNEAQ (reference sequence). CDR3 sequence: CASSLFRTDEAFF. The CDR3 DNA follows: TGTGCCAGCAGCTTATTCCGGACAGACGAAGCTTTCTTT. The whole variable domain, remainder taken from reference TRBV7-9 and TRBJ1-1, is DTGVSQNPRHKITKRGQNVTFRCDPISEHNRLYWYRQTLGQGPEFLTYFQNEAQLEKSRLLSDRFSAERPKGSFSTLEIQRTEQGDSAMYLCASSLFRTDEAFFGQGTRLTVV.

This sequence joins TRBV14 and TRBJ1-1; D gene uncertain. Germline loops: CDR1 SGHDN, CDR2 FVKESK. This CDR3 region has 15 residues. Trimming took off 4 bases at V and 2 bases at J, with 14 bases between the two ends. The DNA of the CDR3 is TGTGCCAGCAGCCCGGCCGGGTCCCTAAACACTGAAGCTTTCTTT. Translating it yields CASSPAGSLNTEAFF.

This clone has more than one count but fewer than ten. The V call is TRBV20-1, the J call TRBJ2-1; TRBD2 matches at 8 bases. Germline CDR1 and CDR2: DFQATT and SNEGSKA (reference sequence). The V gene end was trimmed by 3 bases and the J gene end by 4 bases; junction bases not matched to a gene: 5. The CDR3 length is 14 residues. The CDR3 nucleotides are TGCAGTGCTAGTTGGGTAGCGGGGTACAATGAGCAGTTCTTC. Translation: CSASWVAGYNEQFF.

The chain employs TRBV9 and TRBJ2-1; 11 nucleotides align to TRBD2. The germline V gene has CDR1 SGDLS and CDR2 YYNGEE. There are 15 residues in the CDR3. Trimming cost V 0 bases and J 6 bases; bases outside gene matches: 2. In DNA, the CDR3 is TGTGCCAGCAGCGTAGATGGGACTAGCGGCAATGAGCAGTTCTTC. Protein product: CASSVDGTSGNEQFF.

The J gene is TRBJ1-1, the V gene TRBV11-2, with 9 bases aligning to TRBD1. V lost 5 bases, J lost 4 bases, and 5 bases stayed unmatched. This CDR3 has 14 residues. CDR1 and CDR2 (germline): SGHAT, FQNNGV. The CDR3 DNA is TGTGCCAGCAGCCGGGACAGGGTGAGCACTGAAGCTTTCTTT. It yields the protein CASSRDRVSTEAFF.

V usage is TRBV9 and J usage is TRBJ2-1, with D possibly TRBD1 on 6 matching bases. Trimming removed 0 bases from V and 8 bases from J, with 12 bases in between. This CDR3 has 14 residues. Germline CDR1 is SGDLS and CDR2 is YYNGEE. The CDR3 is CASSVAGAWDEQFF. Here the CDR3 DNA reads TGTGCCAGCAGCGTAGCAGGGGCCTGGGATGAGCAGTTCTTC.